This TCR beta chain stems from a study of shared clonotypes between healthy human individuals. V lost 6 bases to trimming and J lost 6 bases; unmatched junction nucleotides: 19. CDR1 is MDHEN, CDR2 SYDVKM, per germline. The length of the CDR3 is 18 residues. Broader study findings: Limited genetic and exposure-history diversity came from having few donors.

TCRdb keeps only in-frame clones here, not all; method: immunoSEQ multiplex PCR. The profile covers approximately 1,500,000 clones, with roughly 97% appearing a single time and 0.95% to 1.5% taken by the ten largest. On this clone itself: Its antigen is currently unknown.

Material: naive CD4+ T cells sorted from blood. Documented subset: CD45RA+ positively selected. J is TRBJ1-5 and V is TRBV28; TRBD1 matches 8 bases. This receptor was obtained from a man aged 25-45 years in good health. In nucleotides, the CDR3 is TGTGCCAGCAGCCCCGGAGGCCTGAACAGGGGGTGGAGTCAGCCCCAGCATTTT. Protein product: CASSPGGLNRGWSQPQHF.